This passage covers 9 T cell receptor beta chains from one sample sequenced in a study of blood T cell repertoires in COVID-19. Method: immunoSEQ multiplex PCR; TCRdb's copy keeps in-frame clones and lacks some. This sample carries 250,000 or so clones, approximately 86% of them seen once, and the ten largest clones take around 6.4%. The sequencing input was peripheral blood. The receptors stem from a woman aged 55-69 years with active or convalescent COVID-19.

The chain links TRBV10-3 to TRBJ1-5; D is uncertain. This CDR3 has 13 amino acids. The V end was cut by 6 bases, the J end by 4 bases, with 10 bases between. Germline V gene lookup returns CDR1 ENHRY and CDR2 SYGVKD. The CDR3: CAIRNDGNQPQHF. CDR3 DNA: TGTGCCATCAGGAACGACGGGAATCAGCCCCAGCATTTT.

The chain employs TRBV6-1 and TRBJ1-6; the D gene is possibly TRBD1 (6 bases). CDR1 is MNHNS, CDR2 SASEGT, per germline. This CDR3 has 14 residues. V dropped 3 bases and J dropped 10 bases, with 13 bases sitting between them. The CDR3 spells CASSDGPGESPLHF. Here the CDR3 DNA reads TGTGCCAGCAGTGATGGTCCAGGGGAGTCACCCCTCCACTTT.

The CDR3 DNA sequence: TGCGCCAGCAGCCAGGCTAGCGGGAGTAGCAATGAGCAGTTCTTC. This codes for CASSQASGSSNEQFF. The chain is built from TRBV4-1 and TRBJ2-1; 10 bases are a match to TRBD2. In germline, CDR1 is MGHRA, CDR2 YSYEKL. The V segment lost 3 bases and the J segment 6 bases; nucleotides outside the gene matches: 5. CDR3 size: 15 residues.

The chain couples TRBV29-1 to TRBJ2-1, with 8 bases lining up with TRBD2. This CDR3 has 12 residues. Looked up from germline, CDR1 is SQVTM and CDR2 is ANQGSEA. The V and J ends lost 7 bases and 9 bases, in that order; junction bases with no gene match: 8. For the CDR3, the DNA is TGCAGCGGAGCTTCCGGGGGGGGTGAGCAGTTCTTC. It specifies CSGASGGGEQFF.

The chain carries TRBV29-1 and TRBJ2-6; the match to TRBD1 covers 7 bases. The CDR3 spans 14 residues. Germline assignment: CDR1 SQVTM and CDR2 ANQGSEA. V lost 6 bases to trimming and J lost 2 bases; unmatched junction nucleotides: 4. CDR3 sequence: CSVYTGAGANVLTF. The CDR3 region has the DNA TGCAGCGTCTACACAGGGGCTGGGGCCAACGTCCTGACTTTC.

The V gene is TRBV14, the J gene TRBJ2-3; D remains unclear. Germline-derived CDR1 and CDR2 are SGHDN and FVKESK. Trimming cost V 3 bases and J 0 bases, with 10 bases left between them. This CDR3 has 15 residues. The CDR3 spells CASSHVPLSTDTQYF. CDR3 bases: TGTGCCAGCAGCCATGTCCCTCTAAGCACAGATACGCAGTATTTT.

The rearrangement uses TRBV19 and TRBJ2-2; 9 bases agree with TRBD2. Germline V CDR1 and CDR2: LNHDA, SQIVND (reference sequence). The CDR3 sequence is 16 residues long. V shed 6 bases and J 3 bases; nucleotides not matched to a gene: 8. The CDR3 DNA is TGTGCCAGTAGCATCTCAGGACTAGCGTACACCGGGGAGCTGTTTTTT. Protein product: CASSISGLAYTGELFF. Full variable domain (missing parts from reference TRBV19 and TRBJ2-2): DGGITQSPKYLFRKEGQNVTLSCEQNLNHDAMYWYRQDPGQGLRLIYYSQIVNDFQKGDIAEGYSVSREKKESFPLTVTSAQKNPTAFYLCASSISGLAYTGELFFGEGSRLTVL.

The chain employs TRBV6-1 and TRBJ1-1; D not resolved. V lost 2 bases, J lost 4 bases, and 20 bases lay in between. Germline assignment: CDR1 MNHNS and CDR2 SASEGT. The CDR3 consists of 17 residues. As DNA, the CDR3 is TGTGCCAGCAGTGAACTAGAGTACGGTATTTCTGGCACTGAAGCTTTCTTT. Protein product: CASSELEYGISGTEAFF.

The CDR3 spells CASSEITVNSPLHF. The CDR3 DNA sequence: TGTGCCAGCAGTGAAATCACAGTTAATTCACCCCTCCACTTT. The V gene is TRBV6-1, the J gene TRBJ1-6; D unclear. V was clipped by 2 bases and J by 6 bases, with 8 bases between them. In germline, CDR1 is MNHNS, CDR2 SASEGT. The CDR3 covers 14 residues.